One and the same sample provided the 28 T cell receptor beta chains below, sequenced in a study of T cells after yellow fever vaccination. TCRdb processed the 5' RACE reads anew with MiXCR; each CDR3 protein has one entry. The profile covers approximately 510,000 distinct CDR3 sequences, with 21% appearing a single time and about 16% taken by the ten largest. This sample comprised PBMCs, obtained 21 days after the first yellow fever vaccination. These receptors were taken from a man younger than 35 who received the YFV17D yellow fever vaccine.

V usage is TRBV27 and J usage is TRBJ2-3; 8 bases line up with TRBD1. This CDR3 comprises 20 residues. J gave up 1 base and V 1 base, and 16 bases lay outside the gene matches. Germline V gives CDR1 MNHEY, CDR2 SMNVEV (reference sequence). CDR3 bases: TGTGCCAGCAGTTTATTGGGTCAGGGGGCGCCTACGCGGGGCACAGATACGCAGTATTTT. Its protein is CASSLLGQGAPTRGTDTQYF.

J is TRBJ1-2 and V is TRBV4-3; D not resolved. Germline V CDR1 and CDR2: LGHNA, YSLEER. This CDR3 is 13 amino acids long. V was cut by 6 bases and J by 1 base, with 9 bases left in between. CDR3: CASSSLLNYGYTF. The CDR3 DNA reads as TGCGCCAGCAGTAGTCTTCTTAACTATGGCTACACCTTC.

This chain connects TRBV3-1 to TRBJ2-4; 15 nucleotides align to TRBD2. CDR1 is LGHDT and CDR2 is YNNKEL in the germline V gene (reference sequence). Germline trimming cut 4 bases from V and 1 base from J; bases unmatched to any gene: 5. The CDR3 loop spans 18 amino acids. CDR3 coding DNA: TGTGCCAGCAGCCTCGGGACTAGCGGGGGGTTTGCCAAAAACATTCAGTACTTC. Protein product: CASSLGTSGGFAKNIQYF.

This clonotype was detected ten times or more. This chain connects TRBV28 to TRBJ2-1; D may be TRBD2 (6 bases). Germline V gene data show CDR1 as MDHEN and CDR2 as SYDVKM. The CDR3 is made up of 17 amino acids. V was clipped by 7 bases and J by 0 bases, with 19 bases between them. Written as DNA, the CDR3 is TGTGCCAGCACATCTGCGGGGCTCCAGAGCTCCTACAATGAGCAGTTCTTC. This encodes CASTSAGLQSSYNEQFF. Full variable domain (outside the CDR3, taken from reference TRBV28 and TRBJ2-1): DVKVTQSSRYLVKRTGEKVFLECVQDMDHENMFWYRQDPGLGLRLIYFSYDVKMKEKGDIPEGYSVSREKKERFSLILESASTNQTSMYLCASTSAGLQSSYNEQFFGPGTRLTVL.

This clonotype was detected only a few times. This chain uses TRBV4-3 with TRBJ2-1; possibly TRBD2 for D (6 bases). This CDR3 has 15 residues. The V and J ends lost 6 bases and 4 bases respectively, with 16 bases between them. CDR1 is LGHNA, CDR2 YSLEER, per germline. The CDR3 loop is CASSPRISGYNEQFF. CDR3 coding DNA: TGCGCCAGCAGTCCCAGGATTAGCGGATACAATGAGCAGTTCTTC.

This clonotype came up a few times. The chain combines TRBV29-1 with TRBJ2-3, with D possibly matching TRBD2 (7 bases). The CDR3 is made up of 17 amino acids. Germline CDR1 SQVTM, CDR2 ANQGSEA. Trimming took 6 bases from V and 0 from J, leaving 22 bases between them. The CDR3 DNA reads as TGCAGCGTGGGGGGGCAGGTCTTCCCCACTAGCACAGATACGCAGTATTTT. Its translation is CSVGGQVFPTSTDTQYF.

The V and J genes are TRBV18 and TRBJ2-7, with D possibly being TRBD1 (6 bases). Trimming took 1 base from V and 0 from J, leaving 13 bases between them. This CDR3 is 16 amino acids long. CDR1 and CDR2 (germline): KGHSH, LQKENI. The CDR3 region has the DNA TGTGCCAGCTCACCACTAAGCGAACAGGGCTCCTACGAGCAGTACTTC. Translating it yields CASSPLSEQGSYEQYF.

This clonotype was observed a few times. The genes are TRBV3-1 and TRBJ2-1, with 8 bases that match TRBD2. Germline CDR1 reads LGHDT; CDR2 reads YNNKEL (reference sequence). After removal of 0 bases from V and 8 bases from J, the junction contained 9 bases not matched to a gene. This CDR3 is built from 16 residues. The CDR3 sequence: CASSQDRRRGGYEQFF. CDR3 in DNA: TGTGCCAGCAGCCAAGACCGGCGGCGCGGGGGGTATGAGCAGTTCTTC.

This clonotype has only a few counts. The chain carries TRBV27 and TRBJ2-6; D call uncertain. Trimming took 6 bases from V and 1 from J, leaving 10 bases between them. This CDR3 has 15 amino acids. Germline CDR1 and CDR2: MNHEY and SMNVEV (reference sequence). The CDR3 protein is CASSGLSSGANVLTF. CDR3 bases: TGTGCCAGCAGCGGGTTATCATCTGGGGCCAACGTCCTGACTTTC.

V gene TRBV11-2 combines with J gene TRBJ2-5; a possible D gene is TRBD1 (5 bases). The CDR3 length is 15 residues. The germline gives CDR1 SGHAT, CDR2 FQNNGV. V was pared by 2 bases and J by 5 bases, with 15 bases between. In nucleotides, the CDR3 is TGTGCCAGCAGCTTATCTCAAGGGGTGGAGGAGACCCAGTACTTC. This translates into CASSLSQGVEETQYF.

The chain combines TRBV24-1 with TRBJ2-3; the D is unclear. With 6 bases removed from V and 2 bases from J, the gap between germline ends came to 5 bases. The germline V gene encodes CDR1 KGHDR and CDR2 SFDVKD. The CDR3 runs to 12 residues. CDR3 bases: TGTGCCACCAGTCGGCCCACAGATACGCAGTATTTT. Amino acid sequence: CATSRPTDTQYF.

This clonotype turned up a few times. The J gene is TRBJ1-4, the V gene TRBV12-3 or TRBV12-4; D might be TRBD1 (5 bases). The CDR3 extends over 14 amino acids. The germline V and J ends were trimmed by 2 bases and 8 bases, with 12 bases remaining between them. CDR3 in amino acids: CASSLTGGVEKLFF. CDR3 nucleotides: TGTGCCAGCAGTTTAACGGGAGGGGTCGAAAAACTGTTTTTT.

Only a few counts were recorded for this clonotype. The chain carries TRBV27 and TRBJ1-2; no clear D. This CDR3 contains 13 residues. V shed 2 bases and J shed 4 bases, with 8 bases lying between them. From germline, CDR1 is MNHEY and CDR2 SMNVEV (reference sequence). The CDR3 nucleotides are TGTGCCAGCAGTTTAGTTCGAGGCTATGGCTACACCTTC. This encodes CASSLVRGYGYTF.

This chain links TRBV6-1 with TRBJ1-6; TRBD1 agrees at 8 bases. The CDR3 extends over 17 amino acids. Looked up from germline, CDR1 is MNHNS and CDR2 is SASEGT. Trimming removed 6 bases from V and 0 bases from J; junction bases left unmatched: 7. Written as DNA, the CDR3 is TGTGCCAGCAGGGACAGGGTCGCGAGCTCCTATAATTCACCCCTCCACTTT. This translates into CASRDRVASSYNSPLHF.

This clonotype has a handful of counts. CDR3 DNA: TGTGCCAGCAGCACCCGAATCGACAGCTATGGCTACACCTTC. Residues: CASSTRIDSYGYTF. J is TRBJ1-2 and V is TRBV9; TRBD1 might be the D (5 bases). The CDR3 extends over 14 amino acids. Germline assignment: CDR1 SGDLS and CDR2 YYNGEE. Trimming cost V 4 bases and J 4 bases, with 14 bases left between them.

This clonotype was seen a few times. J is TRBJ2-1 and V is TRBV7-8; 12 bases are a match to TRBD2. CDR1 and CDR2 from the germline V gene are SGHVS and FQNEAQ. The junction had 6 bases not matched to a gene; V was cut back by 5 bases and J by 4 bases. The CDR3 spans 16 residues. CDR3 sequence reads: CASSLSLAGGYNEQFF. In DNA form, the CDR3 reads TGTGCCAGCAGCCTATCACTAGCGGGGGGTTACAATGAGCAGTTCTTC.

The chain couples TRBV9 to TRBJ1-1, with 9 bases identical to TRBD1. The CDR3 has 14 amino acids. The germline V gene encodes CDR1 SGDLS and CDR2 YYNGEE. The J segment lost 7 bases and the V segment lost 8 bases, leaving 12 bases of the junction unmatched. DNA of the CDR3: TGTGCCAGTAGTAGGGACAGGGAGATCAATGAAGCTTTCTTT. Encoded protein: CASSRDREINEAFF.

This clonotype was seen repeatedly, ten times or more. The chain recombines TRBV7-3 with TRBJ2-2; the match to TRBD2 covers 7 bases. Germline lookup yields CDR1 SGHTA and CDR2 FQGTGA. This CDR3 comprises 16 residues. Unmatched junction bases numbered 4, after V lost 2 bases and J lost 1 base. CDR3 sequence (DNA): TGTGCCAGCAGCTTAGGTCGCGGGGGGAACACCGGGGAGCTGTTTTTT. Its protein product is CASSLGRGGNTGELFF.

This clonotype has more than one count but fewer than ten. The V gene is TRBV4-2, the J gene TRBJ1-1; no firm D call. The CDR3 totals 14 residues. Germline V gene lookup returns CDR1 LGHNA and CDR2 YNFKEQ. The germline V and J ends were trimmed by 4 bases and 4 bases, with 13 bases remaining between them. Written as DNA, the CDR3 is TGTGCCAGCAGCCGACACCCCAGACCCACTGAAGCTTTCTTT. It translates to CASSRHPRPTEAFF.

The CDR3 here is CASSTGLTPYEQYF. In DNA, the CDR3 is TGTGCCAGCAGCACCGGACTGACCCCCTACGAGCAGTACTTC. The chain joins TRBV7-9 to TRBJ2-7, with D possibly TRBD2 on 5 matching bases. With 5 bases removed from V and 2 bases from J, the gap between germline ends came to 13 bases. This CDR3 is 14 amino acids long. The germline V gene has CDR1 SEHNR and CDR2 FQNEAQ (reference sequence).

This clonotype was seen a handful of times. CDR3 region: CASSPVGADYNEQFF. CDR3 sequence (DNA): TGTGCCAGTAGTCCGGTGGGGGCCGACTACAATGAGCAGTTCTTC. The chain joins TRBV19 to TRBJ2-1, with D possibly TRBD1 on 6 matching bases. CDR3 size: 15 residues. Looked up from germline, CDR1 is LNHDA and CDR2 is SQIVND (reference sequence). V lost 5 bases and J 3 bases, leaving 14 bases between the germline ends.

This clonotype was seen more than once but under ten times. J is TRBJ1-2 and V is TRBV19; D is undetermined. The ends were cut back, 5 bases at V and 2 bases at J, with 9 bases in the middle. The CDR3 is 13 amino acids. In germline, CDR1 is LNHDA, CDR2 SQIVND (reference sequence). The CDR3 coding sequence is TGTGCCAGTAGTCCCGACTTGAACTATGGCTACACCTTC. Translated, it gives CASSPDLNYGYTF.

The chain has TRBV5-4 and TRBJ2-5, with a tentative D call TRBD1 (6 bases). Germline loops: CDR1 SGHNT, CDR2 YYREEE (reference sequence). The CDR3 has 15 amino acids. Trimming shortened V by 3 bases and J by 3 bases, and 15 bases separated the two germline ends. CDR3 residues: CASSSYRVPEETQYF. The DNA for the CDR3 is TGTGCCAGCAGCTCATACAGGGTCCCCGAAGAGACCCAGTACTTC.

CDR3 nucleotide sequence: TGTGCCACCAGTGATTTCCAAATCCAGGATGAGCAGTTCTTC. The encoded protein is CATSDFQIQDEQFF. The rearrangement uses TRBV24-1 and TRBJ2-1; no clear D. V was shortened by 1 base and J by 8 bases, with 11 bases between the two germline ends. Germline loops: CDR1 KGHDR, CDR2 SFDVKD. This CDR3 has 14 residues.

The rearrangement uses TRBV7-3 and TRBJ2-3; TRBD2 agrees at 9 bases. The CDR3 is 17 residues long. CDR1 is SGHTA, CDR2 FQGTGA, per germline. V lost 2 bases to trimming and J lost 4 bases; unmatched junction nucleotides: 10. This CDR3 is CASSLGGRGGAADTQYF. Here the CDR3 DNA reads TGTGCCAGCAGCTTAGGAGGACGCGGGGGGGCCGCAGATACGCAGTATTTT.

This clonotype was recorded at least ten times. V and J are TRBV20-1 and TRBJ2-7; 7 bases map to TRBD1. The V and J ends lost 5 bases and 2 bases, in that order; junction bases with no gene match: 6. Germline V CDR1 and CDR2: DFQATT, SNEGSKA (reference sequence). CDR3 length: 13 amino acids. The CDR3 protein is CSAGSGTAYEQYF. The CDR3 bases are TGCAGTGCTGGATCCGGGACAGCCTACGAGCAGTACTTC.

V is TRBV5-6 and J is TRBJ2-2; D is perhaps TRBD1 (6 bases). The length of the CDR3 is 16 residues. Germline-derived CDR1 and CDR2 are SGHDT and YYEEEE. V was cut by 4 bases and J by 0 bases, with 13 bases left in between. As DNA, the CDR3 is TGTGCCAGCAGCACCAGGGGATACGCGAACACCGGGGAGCTGTTTTTT. As protein: CASSTRGYANTGELFF.

This clonotype has a handful of counts. This chain connects TRBV12-3 or TRBV12-4 to TRBJ2-5, with D perhaps TRBD2 (5 bases). With 7 bases removed from V and 7 bases from J, the gap between germline ends came to 19 bases. The CDR3 is made up of 14 amino acids. CDR3 residues: CASTSAGSGGTQYF. The CDR3 DNA is TGTGCCAGCACATCCGCGGGTTCCGGAGGGACCCAGTACTTC.